The 29 T cell receptor beta chains below come from one sample, sequenced in a study of T cell responses to AZD1222 COVID-19 vaccine. Repertoires were generated with immunoSEQ multiplex PCR, while TCRdb's copy carries only in-frame clones and drops some. The table includes 150,000 to 200,000 clones, 85% to 95% detected once. The sequencing here drew on peripheral blood, taken on day 0 of AZD1222 vaccination. Receptors originate from an adult in good health.

The V call is TRBV7-9, the J call TRBJ1-1; no firm D call. Trimming took 3 bases from V and 2 from J, leaving 4 bases between them. The CDR3 is 12 residues long. The germline gives CDR1 SEHNR, CDR2 FQNEAQ (reference sequence). For the CDR3, the DNA is TGTGCCAGCAGCTTTTTCAACACTGAAGCTTTCTTT. This encodes CASSFFNTEAFF.

The J gene is TRBJ1-1, the V gene TRBV4-2; TRBD1 is a possible D gene (6 bases). The V gene's germline CDR1 is LGHNA and CDR2 YNFKEQ. The CDR3 extends over 15 amino acids. V was cut by 4 bases and J by 3 bases, with 15 bases left in between. This CDR3 is CASSPGGARDTEAFF. Here the CDR3 DNA reads TGTGCCAGCAGCCCGGGGGGGGCACGGGACACTGAAGCTTTCTTT.

V and J are TRBV5-1 and TRBJ1-1, with D hard to call. V was cut by 3 bases and J by 6 bases, with 6 bases left in between. The CDR3 loop spans 11 amino acids. Per germline, CDR1 SGHRS and CDR2 YFSETQ. CDR3 sequence reads: CASSYGAEAFF. The CDR3 region has the DNA TGCGCCAGCAGCTATGGGGCTGAAGCTTTCTTT.

V gene TRBV19 combines with J gene TRBJ2-6; D might be TRBD2 (5 bases). Trimming took off 9 bases at V and 4 bases at J, with 16 bases between the two ends. CDR1 and CDR2 (germline): LNHDA, SQIVND (reference sequence). The CDR3 runs to 15 residues. CDR3: CARRALSLGANVLTF. CDR3 bases: TGTGCCAGGAGGGCTCTCTCTCTGGGGGCCAACGTCCTGACTTTC.

This rearrangement joins TRBV6-4 to TRBJ2-3; D is undetermined. Germline CDR1 is MRHNA and CDR2 is SNTAGT. The CDR3 is 13 amino acids. Trimming took 11 bases from V and 0 from J, leaving 12 bases between them. This CDR3 is CAVPLGSTDTQYF. The CDR3, as DNA: TGTGCCGTTCCCCTGGGGAGCACAGATACGCAGTATTTT.

The CDR3 DNA reads as TGTGCCAGCAGTTACTCTAATATCGGACAGAACTATGGCTACACCTTC. Encoded protein: CASSYSNIGQNYGYTF. This chain uses TRBV6-5 with TRBJ1-2, with D perhaps TRBD1 (6 bases). The CDR3 sequence is 16 residues long. Per the germline V gene, CDR1 is MNHEY and CDR2 is SVGAGI. The V and J ends lost 0 bases and 2 bases respectively, with 13 bases between them.

The chain carries TRBV15 and TRBJ2-7, with D possibly called TRBD1 or TRBD2 (5 bases each). The V gene lost 1 base and the J gene lost 3 bases, with 7 bases spanning the gap. Germline V gene data show CDR1 as LNHNV and CDR2 as YYDKDF (reference sequence). This CDR3 has 13 residues. CDR3 in DNA: TGTGCCACCAGCAGAGGGGGGAGCTACGAGCAGTACTTC. Amino acid sequence: CATSRGGSYEQYF.

The rearrangement joins TRBV4-1 to TRBJ2-1, with D unresolved. The V end lost 1 base, the J end lost 3 bases, and 13 bases lay between the germline ends. Germline CDR1 and CDR2: MGHRA and YSYEKL. There are 16 residues in the CDR3. The CDR3 sequence: CASSQGLLKSYNEQFF. CDR3 in DNA: TGCGCCAGCAGCCAAGGACTCCTGAAGAGCTACAATGAGCAGTTCTTC.

The chain couples TRBV28 to TRBJ2-3; weak D call: TRBD2 (6 bases). The germline V and J ends were trimmed by 7 bases and 2 bases, with 13 bases remaining between them. The CDR3 runs to 14 residues. CDR1 is MDHEN and CDR2 is SYDVKM in the germline V gene. The CDR3 DNA follows: TGTGCCAGCATTCGCCGGGGACTCACAGATACGCAGTATTTT. Protein: CASIRRGLTDTQYF. The full variable domain, rest sourced from reference TRBV28 and TRBJ2-3, is DVKVTQSSRYLVKRTGEKVFLECVQDMDHENMFWYRQDPGLGLRLIYFSYDVKMKEKGDIPEGYSVSREKKERFSLILESASTNQTSMYLCASIRRGLTDTQYFGPGTRLTVL.

This clone occurred once. This sequence joins TRBV4-2 and TRBJ2-7; no clear D. This CDR3 has 18 residues. Trimming stripped 1 base from V and 2 bases from J, with 21 bases between. Per germline, CDR1 LGHNA and CDR2 YNFKEQ. DNA of the CDR3: TGTGCCAGCAGCCAAGCATTAGGTACAGATCCAATCACCTACGAGCAGTACTTC. Residues: CASSQALGTDPITYEQYF.

A few counts support this clone. The chain has TRBV3-1 (or the pseudogene TRBV3-2) and TRBJ2-3, with TRBD2 matching 12 bases. The germline V gene has CDR1 LGHDT and CDR2 YNNKEL (reference sequence). V lost 3 bases to trimming and J lost 4 bases; unmatched junction nucleotides: 11. This CDR3 comprises 18 residues. The CDR3 DNA reads TGTGCCAGCAGCCAGATCTTGACTAGCGGGAGAGAGTCAGATACGCAGTATTTT. Translated, it gives CASSQILTSGRESDTQYF.

The V gene is TRBV28, the J gene TRBJ1-5; no reliable D call. The V gene lost 5 bases and the J gene lost 3 bases, with 11 bases spanning the gap. The CDR3 has 14 amino acids. The germline gives CDR1 MDHEN, CDR2 SYDVKM. Here the CDR3 reads CASSRPGINQPQHF. As DNA, the CDR3 is TGTGCCAGCAGTAGGCCGGGCATCAATCAGCCCCAGCATTTT.

Comment on this clone: The junction differs from germline at one of its ends, possibly a read error. This chain uses TRBV28 with TRBJ2-2, with unresolved D. Germline lookup yields CDR1 MDHEN and CDR2 SYDVKM. CDR3 length: 13 amino acids. This chain's CDR3 is CASGVGNAGELFF. As DNA, the CDR3 is TGTGCCAGCGGTGTTGGGAACGCCGGGGAGCTGTTTTTT.

The chain uses TRBV6-5 and TRBJ2-7; TRBD1 aligns across 7 bases. Germline values: CDR1 MNHEY, CDR2 SVGAGI. Trimming cost V 6 bases and J 2 bases; bases outside gene matches: 4. The CDR3 extends over 13 amino acids. CDR3 coding DNA: TGTGCCAGCAGACCGGGACAGACCTACGAGCAGTACTTC. Translation gives CASRPGQTYEQYF.

Only one count was recorded for this clone. V and J are TRBV29-1 and TRBJ2-1, with 14 bases aligning to TRBD2. Germline V gene sequence: CDR1 SQVTM, CDR2 ANQGSEA. This CDR3 contains 13 residues. V shed 6 bases, J shed 8 bases, and the junction held 3 bases outside the gene matches. CDR3 sequence reads: CSVAGLAGDEQFF. For the CDR3, the DNA is TGCAGCGTCGCGGGACTAGCGGGAGATGAGCAGTTCTTC.

CDR3 protein: CASSIGVWGQFF. As DNA, the CDR3 is TGTGCCAGTAGTATTGGTGTATGGGGTCAGTTCTTC. The V gene is TRBV19, the J gene TRBJ2-1; D unclear. Trimming removed 3 bases from V and 13 bases from J, with 13 bases in between. The CDR3 length is 12 residues. The V gene's germline CDR1 is LNHDA and CDR2 SQIVND (reference sequence).

J is TRBJ1-1 and V is TRBV6-6; no clear D gene. The CDR3 totals 14 residues. The V and J ends lost 4 bases and 4 bases respectively, with 13 bases between them. Germline V CDR1 and CDR2: MNHNY, SVGAGI (reference sequence). In DNA form, the CDR3 reads TGTGCCAGCAGTTGGCGGGAGTCGACCACTGAAGCTTTCTTT. Translating it yields CASSWRESTTEAFF.

The gene calls are TRBV4-1 and TRBJ2-3, with D tentatively TRBD1 (7 bases). The CDR3 covers 15 residues. From germline, CDR1 is MGHRA and CDR2 YSYEKL. V was cut by 5 bases and J by 1 base, with 13 bases left in between. The CDR3 protein is CASSLAGGRTDTQYF. CDR3 bases: TGCGCCAGCAGCTTAGCAGGGGGGCGCACAGATACGCAGTATTTT.

This clone has a single count. The gene calls are TRBV6-5 and TRBJ2-7; TRBD1 aligns across 8 bases. The germline V gene encodes CDR1 MNHEY and CDR2 SVGAGI. The CDR3 sequence is 13 residues long. V was clipped by 8 bases and J by 5 bases; unmatched bases: 8. CDR3 loop: CASGGQVMNEQYF. The CDR3 DNA follows: TGTGCCAGCGGGGGACAGGTTATGAACGAGCAGTACTTC.

The CDR3 region is CASSRVRGQPQHF. As DNA, the CDR3 is TGTGCCAGCAGTCGTGTCCGGGGTCAGCCCCAGCATTTT. V gene TRBV28 combines with J gene TRBJ1-5, with D unclear. The CDR3 spans 13 residues. Trimming shortened V by 5 bases and J by 6 bases, and 11 bases separated the two germline ends. Germline values: CDR1 MDHEN, CDR2 SYDVKM.

The genes are TRBV4-1 and TRBJ2-3; 8 bases match TRBD2. CDR3 length: 16 amino acids. V lost 5 bases, J lost 6 bases, and 13 bases stayed unmatched. Germline V gene lookup returns CDR1 MGHRA and CDR2 YSYEKL. The CDR3 sequence is CASSGRGAGEVDTQYF. The CDR3 region has the DNA TGCGCCAGCAGCGGACGTGGAGCGGGGGAAGTGGATACGCAGTATTTT.

The genes are TRBV30 and TRBJ1-1; tentatively, D is TRBD1 (5 bases). The length of the CDR3 is 13 residues. Deletions cut 3 bases from V and 6 bases from J, with 14 bases between. The germline gives CDR1 GTSNPN, CDR2 SVGIG (reference sequence). CDR3: CAWSGQGAAEAFF. CDR3 DNA sequence: TGTGCCTGGAGCGGGCAGGGCGCGGCTGAAGCTTTCTTT.

This clone was counted once. The chain employs TRBV15 and TRBJ1-4; D possibly corresponds to TRBD1 (5 bases). Germline-derived CDR1 and CDR2 are LNHNV and YYDKDF (reference sequence). The germline V and J ends were trimmed by 4 bases and 8 bases, with 17 bases remaining between them. This CDR3 region has 15 residues. The DNA for the CDR3 is TGTGCCACCAGCATAGGTTCAGGGAGGTGGGAAAAACTGTTTTTT. Its translation is CATSIGSGRWEKLFF.

V is TRBV19 and J is TRBJ2-2, with TRBD1 matching 10 bases. The CDR3 is made up of 15 amino acids. V lost 9 bases, J lost 5 bases, and 9 bases stayed unmatched. Germline loops: CDR1 LNHDA, CDR2 SQIVND (reference sequence). The chain's CDR3 is CASLTGGAGTGELFF. CDR3 nucleotide sequence: TGTGCCAGCTTGACAGGGGGCGCAGGTACCGGGGAGCTGTTTTTT.

The sample holds one count of this clone. Here the CDR3 reads CSVSGFNTEAFF. CDR3 bases: TGCAGCGTTTCAGGGTTTAACACTGAAGCTTTCTTT. This chain uses TRBV29-1 with TRBJ1-1; TRBD1 is a possible D gene (5 bases). Trimming removed 5 bases from V and 2 bases from J, with 9 bases in between. The CDR3 totals 12 residues. Germline loops: CDR1 SQVTM, CDR2 ANQGSEA.

This chain links TRBV3-1 (or the pseudogene TRBV3-2) with TRBJ1-4, with TRBD1 as a possible D gene (5 bases). The CDR3 has 16 amino acids. Trimming took off 3 bases at V and 8 bases at J, with 19 bases between the two ends. CDR1 LGHDT and CDR2 YNNKEL come from the germline V gene (reference sequence). The CDR3 protein is CASSQAGRLKGEKLFF. In nucleotides, the CDR3 is TGTGCCAGCAGCCAGGCCGGGAGACTGAAGGGGGAAAAACTGTTTTTT.

V gene TRBV18 combines with J gene TRBJ2-7; D may be TRBD1 (5 bases). Germline CDR1 and CDR2: KGHSH and LQKENI. V lost 5 bases and J 3 bases, leaving 11 bases between the germline ends. The CDR3 runs 13 residues. DNA for the CDR3: TGTGCCAGCTCAACAGGAAAGGTCTACGAGCAGTACTTC. Protein: CASSTGKVYEQYF.

This clone was detected once. The V gene is TRBV11-2, the J gene TRBJ2-2, with TRBD1 matching 7 bases. V was clipped by 6 bases and J by 0 bases; unmatched bases: 13. The germline gives CDR1 SGHAT, CDR2 FQNNGV. The CDR3 contains 18 residues. The DNA for the CDR3 is TGTGCCAGCAGGGGTACCACAGGGGCTCTCGCGAACACCGGGGAGCTGTTTTTT. Translated, it gives CASRGTTGALANTGELFF.

The chain uses TRBV7-7 and TRBJ2-3; 10 bases match TRBD2. The length of the CDR3 is 15 residues. Trimming at V came to 4 bases and at J to 5 bases, leaving 6 bases not matched to a gene. CDR1 is SSHAT, CDR2 FNYEAQ, per germline (reference sequence). DNA of the CDR3: TGTGCCAGCAGCTCCACAGCGGGAGGGATAGATACGCAGTATTTT. This translates into CASSSTAGGIDTQYF.